The T cell receptor beta chain described here comes from a study of identifying expanded T cells in peripheral blood. Here immunoSEQ multiplex PCR was the method, and the copy in TCRdb shows in-frame clones only, minus some. Among 75,000 to 90,000 clones, about 90% were seen once, and the ten largest hold 7.3%. Concerning this clone itself: Its antigen is still unknown.

Broader study findings: Differentially abundant clones: around 1.2 between replicates, about 17 at approximately two weeks, approximately 19 at four.

The CDR3 has 14 residues. CDR1 is SGHDN and CDR2 is FVKESK in the germline V gene. V lost 2 bases and J lost 6, with 13 bases in between. The clonotype comes from a person aged 18-70 years in good health. The material sequenced was blood. The chain carries TRBV14 and TRBJ1-2; D not resolved. CDR3 coding DNA: TGTGCCAGCAGCCAACATCCTGACCCAAATGGCTACACCTTC. Encoded protein: CASSQHPDPNGYTF.